What follows is one T cell receptor (beta chain) and its context. Its antigen is as yet unknown. The data originate from a study of cytomegalovirus exposure and HLA in healthy donors. Findings of the study overall: Indistinguishable V segments such as TRBV6-2 and TRBV6-3 were excluded. Associated with HLA alleles at 0.05 false discovery rate in a later analysis were 15,000 to 20,000 TCR beta sequences.

The CDR3 length is 15 residues. Per the germline V gene, CDR1 is SGHTA and CDR2 is FQGNSA. The V end lost 1 base, the J end lost 1 base, and 9 bases lay between the germline ends. 60 Vbeta and 13 Jbeta primers were used in PCR. The table came from immunoSEQ multiplex PCR; TCRdb's copy has only in-frame clones and leaves some out. The profile shows some 60,000 clones, 65% to 90% of them singletons. This receptor was identified in a human donor in good health. Sequencing was done on a sample of PBMCs. The chain carries TRBV7-2 and TRBJ2-3, with D possibly being TRBD2 (5 bases). CDR3 residues: CASSLEGSGTDTQYF. The CDR3 nucleotides read TGTGCCAGCAGCTTAGAGGGTAGCGGCACAGATACGCAGTATTTT.